Listed below are T cell receptor beta chains from one sample, sequenced in a study of cytomegalovirus exposure and HLA in healthy donors. Measured with immunoSEQ multiplex PCR; TCRdb has only the in-frame clones, and not every one. The table has about 130,000 clones, around 77% seen once. Sequenced input: PBMCs. Receptors were obtained from a male donor in good health and CMV-seropositive. The CDR3 runs from the conserved cysteine through the conserved F or W. Clone size appears in some rows only: once, few, many, or a class for an expanded clone.

-,TRBJ1-3,TRBV7-9,CASSPPGTGLTGNTIYF
-,TRBJ1-2,TRBV6-6,CASSYSRGDYGYTF
-,TRBJ1-2,TRBV10-3,CATSYEGVENYGYTF
once,TRBJ2-3,TRBV14,CASSQSTRSGGLADTQYF
-,TRBJ2-2,TRBV7-7,CASSLAPGTGELFF
few,TRBJ2-2,TRBV7-8,CASRVSGSGTGELFF
-,TRBJ2-1,TRBV5-1,CASSPPLAGGVDEQFF
-,TRBJ2-3,TRBV7-6,CASSLGLTSGIRTDTQYF
-,TRBJ2-7,TRBV5-4,CASSPGWASYEQYF
-,TRBJ2-1,TRBV5-1,CASGPGGGNEQFF
few,TRBJ2-7,TRBV7-2,CASSLSGQSHEQYF
-,TRBJ2-3,TRBV2,CASSVTTGTDTQYF
-,TRBJ2-7,TRBV9,CASSAGTGTGEQYF
-,TRBJ2-4,TRBV6-1,CASSDRAQGLAKNIQYF
-,TRBJ2-3,TRBV6-6,CASSPWTDGSTDTQYF
-,TRBJ2-3,TRBV30,CAWSVGLAGADTQYF
once,TRBJ2-3,TRBV5-4,CASTLGGGIYGTDTQYF
-,TRBJ2-3,TRBV4-2,CASRREGTDTQYF
-,TRBJ1-2,TRBV7-9,CASSPLGARYGYTF
once,TRBJ2-5,TRBV19,CASSIGGTGKTQYF
-,TRBJ1-2,TRBV19,CASSLRGANYGYTF
-,TRBJ2-7,TRBV7-3,CASSFGGGQDEQYF
few,TRBJ2-3,TRBV27,CASSPSRGGYGTDTQYF
-,TRBJ2-7,TRBV19,CASSIQVSYEQYF
-,TRBJ1-5,TRBV6-1,CASSFREDQPQHF
once,TRBJ2-1,TRBV9,CASSPSGRADNEQFF
-,TRBJ2-3,TRBV11-1,CASSLGVGDTQYF
-,TRBJ1-1,TRBV6-5,CASSRQANTEAFF
-,TRBJ1-2,TRBV7-9,CASSLAAGSYGYTF
-,TRBJ1-2,TRBV19,CASTGNYGYTF
-,TRBJ2-7,TRBV27,CASSKSRAGGHEQYF
-,TRBJ2-5,TRBV7-9,CSSSQGQGSGETQYF
-,TRBJ2-7,TRBV5-1,CASSGSSYEQYF
-,TRBJ2-5,TRBV18,CASSPQRETFETQYF
few,TRBJ1-2,TRBV4-1,CASSQPTEANYGYTF
-,TRBJ2-1,TRBV7-9,CASSLRTDEQFF
-,TRBJ1-5,TRBV7-9,CASSLVTIADNQPQHF
-,-,TRBV7-9,CASSPSTSGSYEQYF
once,TRBJ2-2,TRBV7-9,CASSSSPGRGHGDTGELFF
-,TRBJ2-1,TRBV5-1,CASSITAGGQEQFF